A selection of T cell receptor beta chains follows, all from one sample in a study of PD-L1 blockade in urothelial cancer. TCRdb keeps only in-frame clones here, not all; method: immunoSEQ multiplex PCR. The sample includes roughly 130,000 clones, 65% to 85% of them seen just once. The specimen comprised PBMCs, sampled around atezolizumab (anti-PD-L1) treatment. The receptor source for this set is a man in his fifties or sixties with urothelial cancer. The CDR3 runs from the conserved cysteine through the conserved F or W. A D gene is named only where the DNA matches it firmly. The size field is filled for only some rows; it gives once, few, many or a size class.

TGCGCCAGCTGGCCCGGGACTAGCGGGAGATCCTACGAGCAGTACTTC | CASWPGTSGRSYEQYF | TRBD2 | - | TRBJ2-7 | 16 | TRBV5-1
TGTGCCAGCAGCTTAGGTACGGGAGTAACAGATACGCAGTATTTT | CASSLGTGVTDTQYF | - | - | TRBJ2-3 | 15 | TRBV7-9
TGTGCCAGCCAGAGGACTAGCGTCATCTACGAGCAGTACTTC | CASQRTSVIYEQYF | TRBD2 | - | TRBJ2-7 | 14 | TRBV28
TGTGCCTGGAGTGGCAGGGGAAATTCACCCCTCCACTTT | CAWSGRGNSPLHF | - | few | TRBJ1-6 | 13 | TRBV30
TGTGCCAGCAGTTACAGGGGTGGGGAGACCCAGTACTTC | CASSYRGGETQYF | TRBD1 | - | TRBJ2-5 | 13 | TRBV2
TGTGCCAGTAGTATGCAGGGGGCAAGCGGGGAGCTGTTTTTT | CASSMQGASGELFF | TRBD1 | - | TRBJ2-2 | 14 | TRBV19
TGTGCCAGCAGCCGGGGACTCAAAGAGACCCAGTACTTC | CASSRGLKETQYF | - | - | TRBJ2-5 | 13 | TRBV7-9
TGTGCCAGCAGCCGGACAGGGGATGGGAGTGGCTACACCTTC | CASSRTGDGSGYTF | TRBD1 | - | TRBJ1-2 | 14 | TRBV2
TGTGCCAGCAGCTTGTATGAGATAGCTGAAGCTTTCTTT | CASSLYEIAEAFF | - | - | TRBJ1-1 | 13 | TRBV5-5
TGTGCCAGCAGCTTAGGGCTAGCGTGGTCCTACGAGCAGTACTTC | CASSLGLAWSYEQYF | - | - | TRBJ2-7 | 15 | TRBV7-2
TGTGCCAGCAGCTTCGGGAGGGGAGAGACCCAGTACTTC | CASSFGRGETQYF | TRBD2 | - | TRBJ2-5 | 13 | TRBV11-2
TGCGCCAGCAGCCCGGGACAGGGGTCCTACAATGAGCAGTTCTTC | CASSPGQGSYNEQFF | TRBD1 | - | TRBJ2-1 | 15 | TRBV5-1
TGTGCCAGCAGCTTACTCGGGAGTGGGGATACGCAGTATTTT | CASSLLGSGDTQYF | - | once | TRBJ2-3 | 14 | TRBV7-9
TGTGCCAGCAGTTGGCAGGGAAATTCACCCCTCCACTTT | CASSWQGNSPLHF | - | - | TRBJ1-6 | 13 | TRBV2
TGTGCCAGCAGGCCCATTGGCCGGGACACTGAAGCTTTCTTT | CASRPIGRDTEAFF | - | - | TRBJ1-1 | 14 | TRBV6-5
TGTGCCAGCAGCTTAGTGGGACAGCCTGGGGCCAACGTCCTGACTTTC | CASSLVGQPGANVLTF | TRBD1 | - | TRBJ2-6 | 16 | TRBV11-2
TGTGCCAGCAGCTTAGACCCCTTGGCCTTGAAGTTCTTC | CASSLDPLALKFF | - | - | TRBJ2-1 | 13 | TRBV11-3
TGTGCCAGCACTCAAGCCCCGGGCAGGAAAGGGGGAACATATCGCTACACCTTC | CASTQAPGRKGGTYRYTF | - | - | TRBJ1-2 | 18 | TRBV27
TGTGCCAGCTCAACAGACAGCTCCTACAATGAGCAGTTCTTC | CASSTDSSYNEQFF | - | - | TRBJ2-1 | 14 | TRBV18
TGTGCCACTTATAGTGGACAGAGCTCTGGAAACACCATATATTTT | CATYSGQSSGNTIYF | - | - | TRBJ1-3 | 15 | TRBV2
TGTGCCAGCTCGGACAGCCTTATTCGCTACACCTTC | CASSDSLIRYTF | - | - | TRBJ1-2 | 12 | TRBV7-9
TGTGCCTGGAGTTTTGGGGGGAATTCACCCCTCCACTTT | CAWSFGGNSPLHF | - | - | TRBJ1-6 | 13 | TRBV30
TGTGCCAGCAGCCGACCGGGACAGGACTATGGCTACACCTTC | CASSRPGQDYGYTF | TRBD1 | - | TRBJ1-2 | 14 | TRBV7-9
TGTGCCACCCAAAGGGGAACCTTCTATGGCTACACCTTC | CATQRGTFYGYTF | - | - | TRBJ1-2 | 13 | TRBV28
TGTGCCATCACCCGAGGAGGACAGGGGGGCTATGGCTACACCTTC | CAITRGGQGGYGYTF | TRBD1 | - | TRBJ1-2 | 15 | TRBV10-3
TGTGCCAGCTCACCTGGGACAGGGAACACTGAAGCTTTCTTT | CASSPGTGNTEAFF | TRBD1 | - | TRBJ1-1 | 14 | TRBV18
TGTGCCAGCAGCTTAGATCTTACTGGTTATCCCCAAGAGACCCAGTACTTC | CASSLDLTGYPQETQYF | - | - | TRBJ2-5 | 17 | TRBV7-9
TGCGCCAGCAGTGCGGGACAGGGTTCCTACGAGCAGTACTTC | CASSAGQGSYEQYF | TRBD1 | - | TRBJ2-7 | 14 | TRBV5-1
TGTGCCAGCAGCTTAGGGTTTTACGAACAGCCCTACTACGAGCAGTACTTC | CASSLGFYEQPYYEQYF | - | once | TRBJ2-7 | 17 | TRBV11-2
TGTGCCAGCACTCGTTCCGGGACAGGTCTTTACTTC | CASTRSGTGLYF | TRBD1 | - | TRBJ2-7 | 12 | TRBV7-9
TGTGCCAGCAGCTACAGGGGCGATGGCTACACCTTC | CASSYRGDGYTF | TRBD1 | - | TRBJ1-2 | 12 | TRBV2
TGTGCCAGCGGGAAGACAGGGGTGGGAGCCCTCACAGATACGCAGTATTTT | CASGKTGVGALTDTQYF | TRBD1 | - | TRBJ2-3 | 17 | TRBV2
TGTGCCAGCTCACCCCGCGGGACAGTAAACCTAAGAATGAACACTGAAGCTTTCTTT | CASSPRGTVNLRMNTEAFF | TRBD1 | - | TRBJ1-1 | 19 | TRBV18
TGCGCCAGCAGCTTGGCTCAGGGTCAAGTAGCCAAAAACATTCAGTACTTC | CASSLAQGQVAKNIQYF | - | - | TRBJ2-4 | 17 | TRBV5-1
TGTGCCAGCAGTGAAGTACCAGGACAGTTAGGTGGCTACACCTTC | CASSEVPGQLGGYTF | - | many | TRBJ1-2 | 15 | TRBV6-1